Each of the 18 T cell receptor beta chains below was sequenced from the same sample in a study of blood T cells in healthy people across ages. Primers used in a second PCR of roughly 7 to 12 cycles were a sample-barcoded 5' primer and a J-beta primer mix. A single record per CDR3 protein comes from TCRdb applying MiXCR to the 5' RACE reads. The table lists fewer than 2 million distinct CDR3 sequences, roughly 43% of them singletons, with 23% in the top ten. Sequencing used blood. Source of these receptors: a human donor in good health.

This clonotype has just a few counts. The chain uses TRBV19 and TRBJ1-4; TRBD1 is a possible D gene (5 bases). CDR3 length: 14 amino acids. Trimming took 7 bases from V and 0 from J, leaving 9 bases between them. Germline V gives CDR1 LNHDA, CDR2 SQIVND (reference sequence). The CDR3 loop is CASKGPATNEKLFF. The DNA for the CDR3 is TGTGCCAGTAAGGGGCCAGCAACTAATGAAAAACTGTTTTTT.

The chain is built from TRBV7-2 and TRBJ2-5; possibly TRBD1 or TRBD2 for D (5 bases each). This CDR3 is built from 15 residues. V lost 3 bases, J lost 2 bases, and 13 bases lay in between. Germline CDR1 is SGHTA and CDR2 is FQGNSA. In DNA form, the CDR3 reads TGTGCCAGCAGCTTCTCCGGGGCAACTCAAGAGACCCAGTACTTC. This translates into CASSFSGATQETQYF.

The V call is TRBV20-1, the J call TRBJ2-1; D is perhaps TRBD1 or TRBD2 (7 bases each). The germline CDR1 and CDR2 sequences are DFQATT and SNEGSKA (reference sequence). This CDR3 spans 16 amino acids. Trimming cost V 5 bases and J 0 bases, with 17 bases left between them. CDR3 bases: TGCAGTGCTCCGAACAGGGGAGGGAGCTCCTACAATGAGCAGTTCTTC. This sequence encodes CSAPNRGGSSYNEQFF.

As concerns this clonotype: Germline and junction disagree at one end, which may indicate a read error. V gene TRBV20-1 combines with J gene TRBJ1-1; the D is unclear. This CDR3 is built from 14 residues. Per the germline V gene, CDR1 is DFQATT and CDR2 is SNEGSKA (reference sequence). This CDR3 is CSAGDPDAYTEAFF. Written as DNA, the CDR3 is TGCAGTGCTGGAGACCCAGACGCCTACACTGAAGCTTTCTTT.

The chain joins TRBV20-1 to TRBJ2-7; a weak D match, TRBD1 (6 bases). The CDR3 is 14 residues long. The germline V gene encodes CDR1 DFQATT and CDR2 SNEGSKA (reference sequence). Trimming left V 2 bases short and J 1 base short, with 12 bases between. The CDR3 bases are TGCAGTGCTAGATCGTGGACAGCGTCCTACGAGCAGTACTTC. Its protein product is CSARSWTASYEQYF.

This sequence joins TRBV5-6 and TRBJ2-3; the D gene could be TRBD1 or TRBD2 (5 bases each). The CDR3 is 17 amino acids. The V end was cut by 1 base, the J end by 0 bases, with 15 bases between. In germline, CDR1 is SGHDT, CDR2 YYEEEE. CDR3 nucleotides: TGTGCCAGCAGCTTGACTGGGGGAAAAACTAGCACAGATACGCAGTATTTT. As protein: CASSLTGGKTSTDTQYF.

This clonotype was observed a handful of times. The genes are TRBV29-1 and TRBJ1-2; tentative D call: TRBD1 (5 bases). Per germline, CDR1 SQVTM and CDR2 ANQGSEA. The CDR3 is made up of 14 amino acids. V lost 5 bases and J lost 3, with 16 bases in between. CDR3 protein: CSVTYSLGDYGYTF. The CDR3 coding sequence is TGCAGCGTTACTTACAGCCTGGGGGACTATGGCTACACCTTC.

This clonotype was observed a handful of times. The chain recombines TRBV6-2 or TRBV6-3 with TRBJ2-3; D gene uncertain. The V and J ends lost 11 bases and 0 bases respectively, with 12 bases between them. The germline gives CDR1 MNHEY, CDR2 SVGEGT. The CDR3 length is 13 residues. This CDR3 reads CAVFRFSTDTQYF. The CDR3 coding sequence is TGTGCCGTATTCAGGTTTAGCACAGATACGCAGTATTTT.

This chain uses TRBV7-9 with TRBJ1-1, with D unclear. The length of the CDR3 is 16 residues. V was shortened by 5 bases and J by 2 bases, with 18 bases between the two germline ends. Germline V CDR1 and CDR2: SEHNR, FQNEAQ (reference sequence). For the CDR3, the DNA is TGTGCCAGCAGCCCACCTAGCCTCACCTTTAACACTGAAGCTTTCTTT. Its protein product is CASSPPSLTFNTEAFF.

The gene calls are TRBV28 and TRBJ2-5; D is undetermined. Deletions cut 2 bases from V and 1 base from J, with 8 bases between. CDR1 MDHEN and CDR2 SYDVKM come from the germline V gene. CDR3 size: 14 residues. In DNA, the CDR3 is TGTGCCAGCAGTTTAGAACCGATCCAAGAGACCCAGTACTTC. This gives the protein CASSLEPIQETQYF.

The CDR3 here is CASSLVFADTQYF. Here the CDR3 DNA reads TGTGCCAGCAGCTTAGTTTTTGCGGATACGCAGTATTTT. The V and J genes are TRBV7-2 and TRBJ2-3, with unresolved D. V lost 1 base and J lost 6, with 8 bases in between. The V gene's germline CDR1 is SGHTA and CDR2 FQGNSA. The CDR3 consists of 13 residues.

The genes are TRBV21-1 and TRBJ2-1; no DNA check was done on the table's D call, TRBD1. TRBV21-1 is noted as a pseudogene. The CDR3 is made up of 12 amino acids. The CDR3 DNA follows: TGTGCCGGGGGGACCTTCCTCGTAATGAAGTTCTTC. Amino acid sequence: CAGGTFLVMKFF.

The V call is TRBV4-3, the J call TRBJ2-2; weak D call: TRBD1 (6 bases). This CDR3 region has 15 residues. Per the germline V gene, CDR1 is LGHNA and CDR2 is YSLEER. With 3 bases removed from V and 7 bases from J, the gap between germline ends came to 15 bases. CDR3 in amino acids: CASSQEQGLDGELFF. The CDR3 DNA reads TGCGCCAGCAGCCAGGAACAGGGCTTGGACGGGGAGCTGTTTTTT.

This clonotype has only a few counts. The chain recombines TRBV24-1 with TRBJ2-3; no clear D gene. CDR3 size: 11 residues. Germline CDR1 and CDR2: KGHDR and SFDVKD. The germline V and J ends were trimmed by 5 bases and 8 bases, with 7 bases remaining between them. The CDR3 coding sequence is TGTGCCACCAGTGTCTGGGGTACGCAGTATTTT. Residues: CATSVWGTQYF.

This clonotype was recorded a few times. This sequence joins TRBV15 and TRBJ2-5, with D uncertain. Trimming stripped 4 bases from V and 2 bases from J, with 11 bases between. Germline V gives CDR1 LNHNV, CDR2 YYDKDF (reference sequence). The CDR3 is made up of 14 amino acids. CDR3 DNA: TGTGCCACCAGCATGTTTTCACAGCAAGAGACCCAGTACTTC. It is translated as CATSMFSQQETQYF.

In this sample, this clonotype turned up many times. The V call is TRBV12-3 or TRBV12-4, the J call TRBJ2-4, with 7 bases that match TRBD1. Trimming cost V 2 bases and J 4 bases; bases outside gene matches: 2. The CDR3 spans 14 residues. In DNA form, the CDR3 reads TGTGCCAGCAGTTTAATGGGACAGAAAAACATTCAGTACTTC. Translating it yields CASSLMGQKNIQYF.

This clonotype was seen only a few times. The chain is built from TRBV4-1 and TRBJ2-1; no firm D call. Trimming removed 0 bases at V and 0 bases at J, with 9 bases between. Germline V gene sequence: CDR1 MGHRA, CDR2 YSYEKL. The CDR3 spans 16 residues. CDR3 in amino acids: CASSQDGVGSYNEQFF. The CDR3 bases are TGCGCCAGCAGCCAAGATGGGGTCGGCTCCTACAATGAGCAGTTCTTC.

This clonotype was detected only a few times. The chain is built from TRBV6-2 or TRBV6-3 and TRBJ1-2; D is unresolved. The CDR3 sequence is 13 residues long. CDR1 and CDR2 from the germline V gene are MNHEY and SVGEGT. With 0 bases removed from V and 7 bases from J, the gap between germline ends came to 9 bases. This CDR3 reads CASSYSIGSGYTF. In DNA form, the CDR3 reads TGTGCCAGCAGTTACTCGATCGGCAGTGGCTACACCTTC.